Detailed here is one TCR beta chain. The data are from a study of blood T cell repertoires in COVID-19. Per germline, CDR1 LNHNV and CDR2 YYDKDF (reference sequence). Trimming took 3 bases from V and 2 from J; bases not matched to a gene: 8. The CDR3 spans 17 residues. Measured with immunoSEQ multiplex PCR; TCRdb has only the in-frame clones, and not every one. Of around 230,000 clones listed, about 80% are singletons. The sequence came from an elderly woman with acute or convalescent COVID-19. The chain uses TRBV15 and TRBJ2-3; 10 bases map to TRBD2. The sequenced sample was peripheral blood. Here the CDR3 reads CATSSLRTSGITDTQYF. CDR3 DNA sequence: TGTGCCACCAGCAGCCTCAGGACTAGCGGAATCACAGATACGCAGTATTTT.